This T cell receptor beta chain was recorded in a study of technical replicates of blood from several donors. Sequencing used immunoSEQ multiplex PCR; TCRdb keeps in-frame clones, though not all of them. Of roughly 70,000 clones listed, 90% to 95% are singletons. The sequenced sample was PBMCs. This clonotype was sampled from a human donor in good health. Some clones in this sample may be carry-over from other donors' samples.

CDR3 DNA: TGTGCCTGGAGTGCCCCGGACAGAACTAATGAAAAACTGTTTTTT. Amino acid sequence: CAWSAPDRTNEKLFF. The J gene is TRBJ1-4, the V gene TRBV30; D might be TRBD1 (6 bases). V dropped 1 base and J dropped 1 base, with 10 bases sitting between them. Germline loops: CDR1 GTSNPN, CDR2 SVGIG (reference sequence). CDR3 length equals 15 residues.